This is a list of T cell receptor beta chains from one sample in a study of blood T cells in healthy people across ages. MiXCR was run by TCRdb on the 5' RACE reads, yielding one entry per CDR3 protein. Here the sample spans approximately 900,000 distinct CDR3 sequences, about 48% being singletons. The sample was blood. Every receptor here comes from a man between 25 and 39 years old in good health. The CDR3 runs from the conserved cysteine through the conserved F or W.

V gene,CDR3 protein
TRBV4-1,CASSPTQGIGETQYF
TRBV20-1,CSARDWAQVVKEQFF
TRBV13,CASTDAGLNYNSPLHF
TRBV29-1,CSVERQGGHYTF
TRBV6-5,CASGPRASSGNTIYF
TRBV4-2,CASSRAGTGELFF
TRBV7-9,CASSPSLKETQYF
TRBV4-2,CASSQEEGYEKLFF
TRBV12-3/TRBV12-4,CASSVGLAFGETQYF
TRBV13,CASREINRDRDYEQYF
TRBV11-3,CASSLEGARVWENTEAFF
TRBV4-2,CASSPQELADSYEQYF
TRBV7-9,CASSLVSGLNTEAFF
TRBV7-2,CASSLSDNSPLHF
TRBV7-3,CASSLTSGRDQETQYF
TRBV5-1,CASSRGTGTEAFF
TRBV4-2,CASSLGTANTDTQYF
TRBV5-1,CASSYKERELAGEQYF
TRBV27,CASSWDTNTGEPFF
TRBV9,CASSVAWGADTQYF
TRBV7-9,CASSWDRDHEQFF
TRBV12-3/TRBV12-4,CASSPQHGYTF
TRBV9,CASSPRETGVYEQYF
TRBV20-1,CSAGTSVYSYEQYF
TRBV12-3/TRBV12-4,CAGSLQETQYF
TRBV3-1,CASSPQGQNTGELFF
TRBV6-5,CASSYSLAGGSYNEQFF
TRBV13,CASSLGRSPYGYTF
TRBV10-3,CAIRLDGSSYNEQYF
TRBV7-6,CASSPMTSGPYEQYF
TRBV6-1,CASSDPGQGKNEQFF
TRBV29-1,CSVGFGQGYGYTF
TRBV9,CASSPIDRSPFGYTF
TRBV7-9,CASSLGRATNEQFF
TRBV11-3,CASSSASGDTQYF
TRBV3-1,CASSRDGQGADTQYF
TRBV5-5,CTSSLVWTGGSTGELFF